These 23 T cell receptor beta chains were sequenced from one sample in a study of blood T cell repertoires in COVID-19. Clones were sequenced by immunoSEQ multiplex PCR, and TCRdb holds only the in-frame ones, with some missing. The profile shows roughly 250,000 clones, 86% of them singletons. Material: peripheral blood. These receptors were obtained from a woman aged 25-40 years with COVID-19, enrolled during active disease.

Here the CDR3 DNA reads TGTGCCAGCTCACCACGGGGACAGGGCTATGGCTACACCTTC. It yields the protein CASSPRGQGYGYTF. The gene calls are TRBV18 and TRBJ1-2, with 9 bases fitting TRBD1. Germline trimming cut 1 base from V and 4 bases from J; bases unmatched to any gene: 1. The CDR3 extends over 14 amino acids. The germline gives CDR1 KGHSH, CDR2 LQKENI. The variable domain in full, completed from reference TRBV18 and TRBJ1-2, reads NAGVMQNPRHLVRRRGQEARLRCSPMKGHSHVYWYRQLPEEGLKFMVYLQKENIIDESGMPKERFSAEFPKEGPSILRIQQVVRGDSAAYFCASSPRGQGYGYTFGSGTRLTVV.

The chain recombines TRBV27 with TRBJ2-2, with D maybe TRBD2 (5 bases). CDR1 and CDR2 (germline): MNHEY, SMNVEV (reference sequence). The V gene lost 5 bases and the J gene lost 4 bases, with 17 bases spanning the gap. The CDR3 contains 16 residues. The CDR3, as DNA: TGTGCCAGCAGTCCCTGGCGGGTCGGAAGCACCGGGGAGCTGTTTTTT. Translation gives CASSPWRVGSTGELFF.

The sample holds one count of this clone. This chain links TRBV3-1 (or the pseudogene TRBV3-2) with TRBJ2-2; D is possibly TRBD2 (6 bases). The CDR3 covers 14 residues. The germline CDR1 and CDR2 sequences are LGHDT and YNNKEL (reference sequence). V shed 8 bases and J shed 1 base, with 11 bases lying between them. The CDR3 reads CASSRRGNTGELFF. Here the CDR3 DNA reads TGTGCCAGCTCCCGGAGGGGGAACACCGGGGAGCTGTTTTTT.

V gene TRBV7-8 combines with J gene TRBJ2-7, with 15 bases aligning to TRBD2. V was clipped by 5 bases and J by 5 bases; unmatched bases: 7. CDR1 SGHVS and CDR2 FQNEAQ come from the germline V gene. The CDR3 length is 16 residues. CDR3 amino acids: CASSPRTSGGANEQYF. The CDR3 coding sequence is TGTGCCAGCAGCCCACGGACTAGCGGGGGGGCAAACGAGCAGTACTTC.

This clone was seen more than once but under ten times. This chain uses TRBV10-1 with TRBJ2-7, with 7 bases identical to TRBD1. CDR3 length: 14 residues. J gave up 5 bases and V 5 bases, and 9 bases lay outside the gene matches. Germline values: CDR1 WNHNN, CDR2 SYGVQD (reference sequence). The CDR3 nucleotides are TGCGCCAGCAGTTACCTAAAAACAGGGGACGAGCAGTACTTC. Translated: CASSYLKTGDEQYF.

J is TRBJ2-3 and V is TRBV4-1; 11 nucleotides line up with TRBD2. Germline values: CDR1 MGHRA, CDR2 YSYEKL. The length of the CDR3 is 16 residues. V gave up 6 bases and J gave up 2 bases; unmatched junction bases: 7. CDR3 protein: CASRELTSGTTDTQYF. The CDR3 coding sequence is TGCGCCAGCAGGGAATTGACTAGCGGGACCACAGATACGCAGTATTTT.

J is TRBJ2-3 and V is TRBV7-8, with 7 positions matching TRBD2. CDR3 size: 17 residues. The V gene end was trimmed by 5 bases and the J gene end by 0 bases; junction bases not matched to a gene: 11. CDR1 is SGHVS, CDR2 FQNEAQ, per germline. The CDR3 here is CASSRYGWGGSTDTQYF. DNA for the CDR3: TGTGCCAGCAGCCGATATGGGTGGGGGGGGAGCACAGATACGCAGTATTTT. Full variable domain (missing parts from reference TRBV7-8 and TRBJ2-3): GAGVSQSPRYKVAKRGQDVALRCDPISGHVSLFWYQQALGQGPEFLTYFQNEAQLDKSGLPSDRFFAERPEGSVSTLKIQRTQQEDSAVYLCASSRYGWGGSTDTQYFGPGTRLTVL.

The J gene is TRBJ2-7, the V gene TRBV27, with 7 positions matching TRBD1. The CDR3 has 16 residues. CDR1 and CDR2 from the germline V gene are MNHEY and SMNVEV (reference sequence). V lost 5 bases, J lost 0 bases, and 10 bases stayed unmatched. CDR3 bases: TGTGCCAGCAGTCTAATGGGACAGACGAGCTCCTACGAGCAGTACTTC. Residues: CASSLMGQTSSYEQYF.

The chain couples TRBV6-5 to TRBJ2-7, with 10 bases lining up with TRBD2. The CDR3 consists of 15 residues. V shed 7 bases and J 4 bases; nucleotides not matched to a gene: 10. CDR1 is MNHEY, CDR2 SVGAGI, per germline. This CDR3 reads CASIISAAGGYEQYF. The CDR3, as DNA: TGTGCCAGCATCATTTCGGCAGCGGGGGGGTACGAGCAGTACTTC.

The chain couples TRBV6-6 to TRBJ1-2; possible D gene TRBD1, 5 bases. The ends were cut back, 6 bases at V and 4 bases at J, with 21 bases in the middle. The CDR3 is made up of 16 amino acids. From germline, CDR1 is MNHNY and CDR2 SVGAGI (reference sequence). As DNA, the CDR3 is TGTGCCAGCAGCTCCAGGGATCGGGCTTGGGGCTATGGCTACACCTTC. Amino acid sequence: CASSSRDRAWGYGYTF.

V gene TRBV18 combines with J gene TRBJ1-1; the D is unclear. The CDR3 is 14 amino acids. V lost 5 bases and J lost 0, with 10 bases in between. Germline V gives CDR1 KGHSH, CDR2 LQKENI. In DNA form, the CDR3 reads TGTGCCAGCTCATCCAGAGACATGAACACTGAAGCTTTCTTT. Amino acid sequence: CASSSRDMNTEAFF.

This chain connects TRBV6-5 to TRBJ1-2, with TRBD1 matching 9 bases. Germline V lookup: CDR1 MNHEY, CDR2 SVGAGI. Unmatched junction bases numbered 7, after V lost 4 bases and J lost 4 bases. The CDR3 covers 15 residues. CDR3 in DNA: TGTGCCAGCAGTTCTCCGGGACAGGGTTCCTATGGCTACACCTTC. Translating gives CASSSPGQGSYGYTF.

There are a few counts of this clone. The chain uses TRBV5-1 and TRBJ1-1; unclear D gene. V lost 0 bases and J 0 bases, leaving 12 bases between the germline ends. From germline, CDR1 is SGHRS and CDR2 YFSETQ. The length of the CDR3 is 16 residues. The DNA of the CDR3 is TGCGCCAGCAGCTTGGTAGTGGGCAGACTGAACACTGAAGCTTTCTTT. Protein sequence: CASSLVVGRLNTEAFF.

The chain employs TRBV5-1 and TRBJ2-7; 9 bases are a match to TRBD1. The junction had 8 bases not matched to a gene; V was cut back by 1 base and J by 6 bases. CDR1 is SGHRS and CDR2 is YFSETQ in the germline V gene. The length of the CDR3 is 15 residues. DNA of the CDR3: TGCGCCAGCAGCTTGACCCAGGGACAGGGAAGCGAGCAGTACTTC. It encodes CASSLTQGQGSEQYF.

This clone occurred once. The V gene is TRBV10-1, the J gene TRBJ1-2, with a tentative D call TRBD1 (5 bases). V was pared by 2 bases and J by 5 bases, with 15 bases between. CDR1 and CDR2 from the germline V gene are WNHNN and SYGVQD (reference sequence). The CDR3 loop spans 15 amino acids. This chain's CDR3 is CASSERLGGLYGYTF. In DNA, the CDR3 is TGCGCCAGCAGTGAGCGTTTGGGGGGATTGTATGGCTACACCTTC.

The J gene is TRBJ1-5, the V gene TRBV7-2, with D possibly TRBD1 on 5 matching bases. V was shortened by 2 bases and J by 7 bases, with 15 bases between the two germline ends. CDR1 SGHTA and CDR2 FQGNSA come from the germline V gene. The CDR3 covers 15 residues. The CDR3 DNA sequence: TGTGCCAGCAGCTTAATAGGGGAAGTGGGGCAGCCCCAGCATTTT. This sequence encodes CASSLIGEVGQPQHF.

CDR3 sequence (DNA): TGTGCCAGCAACAGGGCAGAGTCTGGGGCCAACGTCCTGACTTTC. Translating gives CASNRAESGANVLTF. The chain links TRBV2 to TRBJ2-6; D is perhaps TRBD1 (6 bases). Trimming stripped 7 bases from V and 1 base from J, with 11 bases between. This CDR3 is built from 15 residues. The germline V gene has CDR1 SNHLY and CDR2 FYNNEI.

This clone has just a few counts. The rearrangement links TRBV27 to TRBJ1-5, with TRBD1 as a possible D gene (6 bases). CDR3 length: 18 amino acids. The V and J ends lost 4 bases and 1 base respectively, with 20 bases between them. The germline V gene encodes CDR1 MNHEY and CDR2 SMNVEV (reference sequence). This CDR3 is CASSSGLGGIGSNQPQHF. The CDR3 coding sequence is TGTGCCAGCAGTTCGGGTTTAGGGGGAATTGGGAGCAATCAGCCCCAGCATTTT.

The V gene is TRBV9, the J gene TRBJ1-3; D not certain. V lost 4 bases to trimming and J lost 8 bases, with 10 bases between them. Germline V gene sequence: CDR1 SGDLS, CDR2 YYNGEE. The CDR3 contains 12 residues. CDR3 DNA: TGTGCCAGCAGCAAAATGTATGACACCATATATTTT. This translates into CASSKMYDTIYF.

This clone was seen more than once but under ten times. The chain couples TRBV12-3 or TRBV12-4 to TRBJ1-5; D gene ambiguous. The CDR3 length is 13 residues. V shed 5 bases and J shed 4 bases, with 9 bases lying between them. CDR3 DNA: TGTGCCAGCAGTGCCAGTTGGAATCAGCCCCAGCATTTT. Its translation: CASSASWNQPQHF.

There are a few counts of this clone. The chain combines TRBV4-1 with TRBJ1-2; weak D call: TRBD1 (5 bases). Trimming pared 3 bases from V and 4 bases from J, leaving 12 bases between. Germline V gene sequence: CDR1 MGHRA, CDR2 YSYEKL. This CDR3 is 14 amino acids long. The CDR3 reads CASSQLRVSYGYTF. Written as DNA, the CDR3 is TGCGCCAGCAGCCAGCTCAGGGTTTCCTATGGCTACACCTTC.

J is TRBJ2-1 and V is TRBV28; TRBD1 aligns across 8 bases. In germline, CDR1 is MDHEN, CDR2 SYDVKM. The CDR3 covers 12 residues. V gave up 5 bases and J gave up 6 bases; unmatched junction bases: 0. In DNA form, the CDR3 reads TGTGCCAGCAGTACAGGGGGCAATGAGCAGTTCTTC. It specifies CASSTGGNEQFF.

The V call is TRBV30, the J call TRBJ2-5; the match to TRBD2 covers 9 bases. Germline V gene sequence: CDR1 GTSNPN, CDR2 SVGIG (reference sequence). Unmatched junction bases numbered 2, after V lost 2 bases and J lost 4 bases. The CDR3 extends over 13 amino acids. CDR3 DNA sequence: TGTGCCTGGAGTAGACTAGCGGTAGAGACCCAGTACTTC. It specifies CAWSRLAVETQYF.